This entry features one T cell receptor (beta chain) sequence. Its cognate antigen is unknown. The sample is drawn from a study of a mutant IDH1 vaccine in newly diagnosed glioma. As for time point: baseline, week 1 (first vaccination visit). Treatment specified: pre-vaccination baseline after standard-of-care therapy. CDR1 MNHEY and CDR2 SVGAGI come from the germline V gene. This CDR3 comprises 15 residues. V trimming: 6 bases; J trimming: 4 bases; junction bases outside the gene matches: 9. Here immunoSEQ multiplex PCR was the method, and the copy in TCRdb shows in-frame clones only, minus some. The table includes tens of thousands of clones, 82% detected once. Study-level findings and limits: It was approximately 93% of patients that developed vaccine-induced immune responses.

This sequence joins TRBV6-5 and TRBJ1-2; 9 bases map to TRBD1. The clonotype comes from a man aged 40-49 years with glioma. Some clones in this sample may be carry-over from other donors' samples. The material was PBMCs, obtained from a glioma patient treated with radiotherapy, temozolomide or both. The CDR3 nucleotides read TGTGCCAGCAGGCCACAGGGGGCCCTCTTCTATGGCTACACCTTC. Protein sequence: CASRPQGALFYGYTF.